This T cell receptor beta chain was identified in a study of tissue T cells after allogeneic stem cell transplantation. This clone has only a few counts. Its target is unknown. The gene names given are mouse names. Sequencing ends 1 residue short of the CDR3 end; the germline J gene provides the rest. TCRdb's copy holds only in-frame clones and misses some; the assay was immunoSEQ multiplex PCR. In the table there are 20,000 to 25,000 clones, roughly two thirds of which are singletons. Study outcomes and limitations: Within patients, tissue anatomy strongly shaped TCR repertoire composition. In patients and mice, blood and spleen missed much of tissue repertoire. Motif-based clustering found tissue-specific repertoire signatures shared across patients, though few clones were shared. Some tissue clones might be persisting host cells; their alloreactivity or antigen specificity was not determined.

V lost 8 bases to trimming and J lost 5 bases, with 2 bases between them. CDR3 length equals 8 residues. Germline CDR1 reads NNHDY; CDR2 reads SYVADS. What was sequenced was blood. The sequence derives from a female BALB/c mouse in good health. Strain haplotype at MHC: H2-d. The V and J genes are TRBV13-3 and TRBJ2-7; no clear D gene. CDR3 sequence: CARDEQYF. The CDR3 bases that were read are TGTGCCAGGGATGAACAGTAC.